The clone carrying this T cell receptor (beta chain) was found once. CDR1 SGDLS and CDR2 YYNGEE come from the germline V gene. V dropped 0 bases and J dropped 3 bases, with 6 bases sitting between them. The CDR3 loop spans 13 amino acids. Clinical histories supplied by participants themselves formed the basis of cohort assignment. A COVID-19 case had been met by exposed participants during the 2 weeks before study entry. Produced via immunoSEQ multiplex PCR; TCRdb's table is partial and in-frame only. The repertoire has roughly 400,000 clones, approximately 90% of them found once; the top ten carry approximately 1.3%. This record comes from a study of blood T cell repertoires in COVID-19.

This receptor was taken from a woman aged 18 to 35 who had been exposed to COVID-19. The chain employs TRBV9 and TRBJ1-2; D remains ambiguous. The sample was PBMCs or T cells enriched from blood (not recorded which). As DNA, the CDR3 is TGTGCCAGCAGCGTAGTGGCAGACTATGGCTACACCTTC. Its translation is CASSVVADYGYTF.